This entry describes one TCR beta chain. This entry is derived from a study of blood T cell repertoires in COVID-19. Background on the study: The study drew acute and convalescent COVID-19 samples from the United States, Italy and Spain.

The V gene's germline CDR1 is SGHDT and CDR2 YYEEEE. The ends were cut back, 3 bases at V and 4 bases at J, with 19 bases in the middle. The CDR3 is 16 amino acids. Sequencing was performed with immunoSEQ multiplex PCR; in TCRdb, only in-frame clones are kept and a portion is missing. The sample gives about 350,000 clones, about 87% of which show up once; just under 6.5% is in the top ten. Seattle's enrolled individuals joined amid active infection and were then monitored longitudinally. Sequenced input: peripheral blood. The TCR comes from a woman aged 50 to 60 with COVID-19, enrolled during active disease. The chain carries TRBV5-6 and TRBJ2-5; perhaps TRBD1 as D (5 bases). The CDR3 sequence: CASSSLLSGNGETQYF. The CDR3 region has the DNA TGTGCCAGCAGCTCCCTTCTCTCAGGGAACGGAGAGACCCAGTACTTC.